The present T cell receptor beta chain was sequenced within a study of blood T cell repertoires in COVID-19. Looked up from germline, CDR1 is SGHNT and CDR2 is YENEEA. This CDR3 spans 15 amino acids. V lost 5 bases, J lost 1 base, and 14 bases lay in between. Sequencing used immunoSEQ multiplex PCR; TCRdb keeps in-frame clones, though not all of them. The sample holds about 480,000 clones, around 89% seen once. This study enrolled people aged about 18 to 90 from 20 to 25 US geographic areas. The sequence was collected from a woman between 40 and 55 years old who had recovered from COVID-19. Sequencing input: PBMCs or T cells enriched from blood (not recorded which). The genes are TRBV11-3 and TRBJ1-1; tentative D call: TRBD1 (5 bases). The CDR3 DNA is TGTGCCAGCAGCCCCCGGTCAGGGCGGAACACTGAAGCTTTCTTT. Translated: CASSPRSGRNTEAFF.